This TCR beta chain was recovered during a study of cytomegalovirus exposure and HLA in healthy donors (dated by TCRdb to 2017 to 2019). Study-level background: According to an earlier analysis of 587 of the donors, about 179 million T cells yielded 117 million unique TCR beta sequences and roughly 280 Gb of sequence data. Approximately 310 gigabases of sequencing data and roughly 90 million unique TCR sequences were included in an early release covering over 600 HLA-typed donors. Among the roughly 380 genotyped donors, approximately 77% belonged to the genetic ancestry cluster associated with self-reported Caucasian donors. The study was designed to test whether signatures of past pathogen exposure could be identified by cataloging public T cell receptors. The study used immunosequencing to profile the T cell repertoires of approximately 690 subjects and linked those repertoires to cytomegalovirus serostatus. In addition to the first cohort of approximately 650 subjects, a separate validation cohort of 130 or so different subjects was used. To predict cytomegalovirus infection status, the study brought together high-throughput TCR immunosequencing, statistical association of individual TCRs with disease status, and machine learning. A later analysis re-analyzed previously published TCR beta repertoires from roughly 600 donors and added high-resolution HLA genotyping to study TCR occurrence patterns. The later analysis used no new phenotypic data to find candidate immune exposures, relying instead on TCR beta sequences and their occurrence across donors. An earlier analysis of 587 of the donors used high-throughput TCR beta sequencing to judge whether each TCR beta V gene segment behaved as functional or pseudogenic. Donor age, sex, ethnicity and CMV serostatus were compiled alongside the repertoire data. In a later genetic analysis, genome-wide SNP genotypes for about 55% of the roughly 700 donors were used, and that subset was treated as a discovery cohort. Every repertoire in the discovery cohort had been generated on one and the same sequencing platform. HLA typing included class I and class II loci at four-digit resolution. Typing coverage varied by locus: roughly 629-630 donors for A, B, C, DRB1 and DQB1; roughly 510 for DQA1; 606 for DPA1; roughly 450 for DPB1. Several DR-DQ haplotypes were treated as single units for association and clustering because of strong linkage in the cohort. Across 398 genotyped donors of the cohort, an average of about 240,000 unique TCR beta nucleotide sequences per donor were sequenced, and about a sixth of those sequences were non-productive. Results and caveats for the whole study, not just this receptor: It was suggested by the authors that the approach could potentially be generalized to other disease states and immunological phenotypes. Because counts were too low, seventeen rarely observed V segments, including chromosome 9 orphons, were excluded from the earlier analysis of 587 of the donors. In a later analysis, several top co-occurrence clusters were reported to appear linked to parvovirus B19, influenza, CMV and Epstein-Barr virus. Most TCR sequences were observed very rarely across donors, whereas some public TCRs were present in many individuals. According to a later analysis, most CMV-associated TCR beta chains appeared to be HLA-restricted, and the HLA associations seemed to be driven largely by CMV exposure. A further reported finding was that TCR beta sequences accurately predicted the HLA-A and HLA-B alleles for most subjects in the first cohort. For the cohort, immune exposure information was limited to CMV serostatus. V-gene and J-gene trimming of TCR beta chains was associated with a missense DCLRE1C variant in a later genetic analysis, and the association was replicated in an independent cohort. The study gave a list of 150 to 200 TCR beta chains associated with cytomegalovirus. Because some donors lacked HLA typing at each locus, the association tests relied only on the typed subset. According to a later analysis, TCR association rates differed among HLA loci, with DRB1 alleles showing the most associated TCRs and HLA-C alleles showing the fewest. In a later analysis, about 17,000 TCR beta sequences were associated with specific HLA alleles at a false discovery rate of 0.05. In an earlier analysis of approximately 590 of the donors, most TCR beta V segments appeared in productive rearrangements about 87% or about 30% of the time, broadly matching IMGT annotations. Assigning TCR associations to individual alleles was difficult when HLA alleles, especially DR and DQ, strongly co-occurred. A group of highly shared sequence variants was considered likely to be a technical artifact of the sequencing pipeline. The presence/absence analyses assumed that sequencing depth was roughly uniform across donors, and that assumption may not be true. In vitro tests confirmed that a few of the cytomegalovirus-associated TCR beta chains recognize cytomegalovirus antigens. In a later analysis, HLA-associated TCR beta chains showed more clonal expansion and lower generation probabilities than non-associated chains that were equally common. According to a later genetic analysis, donors in an Asian-associated ancestry cluster had fewer N-insertions in productive TCRs than the approximately 630-donor mean. Only TCR beta chains were sequenced in this cohort, and the absence of alpha or paired-chain data limited detectable features. Correlated functional status among segregating V segments might reflect linkage disequilibrium, but an unknown experimental factor could not be ruled out. In both the original and validation cohorts, the classifier was reported to diagnose cytomegalovirus status with high specificity and sensitivity.

With respect to this clone: It has no known antigen specificity. Base qualities are missing; no much larger clone stands one base away.

The receptor library was made with the immunoSEQ multiplex PCR assay. For the multiplex PCR, a mixture combining 60 forward primers for TCR Vbeta segments and 13 reverse primers for TCR Jbeta segments was used. Amplification of the CDR3 region of rearranged TCR beta genes was performed with a multiplex PCR assay on genomic DNA. Amplified TCR beta libraries were sequenced as 87-base-pair reads on the Illumina HiSeq System. Concerning the study's data processing: A later analysis tallied 70 million to 100 million unique TCR beta chains across the roughly 610 repertoires, and 10 million to 11 million of those chains were shared by two or more donors. Raw reads were error-corrected and collapsed into unique sequences with a nearest-neighbor algorithm that merged closely related sequences to remove PCR and sequencing errors. Alignment of CDR3 sequences to IMGT reference sequences was used to assign V, D and J gene segments. For a sequence to be retained, a match of at least six nucleotides was required to both a V gene segment and a J gene segment. A rearrangement was called productive if the CDR3 had no stop codons and remained in frame with V and J, and every other rearrangement was called non-productive. Following IMGT convention, CDR3 was defined as the stretch from the second conserved V-encoded cysteine to the conserved J-encoded phenylalanine. In an earlier analysis of more than 550 of the donors, sequences lacking an unambiguous match to a single V gene segment were excluded. An earlier analysis of 500 to 600 of the donors classified V segments as functional when productive rearrangements were above 56.7% and as segregating when the standard deviation between donors was above 5%. To diagnose cytomegalovirus status from the catalog of TCR beta chain sequences, a statistical classification framework was built. In a later analysis, TCR nucleotide sequences were compared against IMGT/GENE-DB human TR gene sequences so that V and J genes could be assigned. The TCRdist pipeline was used in a later analysis to assign CDR3 sequences and most-parsimonious VDJ recombination scenarios. In a later analysis, each TCR beta chain was defined by its CDR3 amino acid sequence together with its V-gene family, and reads lacking a unique V-gene family were excluded. To address suspected cross-contamination and a sequencing artifact, a later analysis removed approximately 590 highly shared, low-generation-probability nucleotide sequences. In a later analysis, a clonal expansion index was calculated for each public chain from normalized within-repertoire ranks of inferred template counts. Generation probabilities in a later analysis came from a VDJ recombination model fitted to out-of-frame rearrangements, and those results were checked against IGoR. Hypergeometric tests were used in a later analysis to score TCR-TCR, TCR-HLA and TCR-CMV co-occurrence, with a repertoire-size bias correction applied to the TCR pairs. False discovery rates were estimated in a later analysis by permuting HLA or CMV assignments 20 times. A later analysis grouped co-occurring TCRs with DBSCAN, adding TCRdist sequence similarity when clustering within HLA-allele-positive subsets. Co-occurrence clustering excluded repertoires with fewer than 30,000 or more than 120,000 public chains, plus five with anomalous nucleotide sharing. TCRdb stores this immuneACCESS table with in-frame sequences only. Part of the clones is absent; in the studies checked, under half of the shortfall reflects unresolved V genes, and no reason is known for the rest. V, J and clone size derive from that table, while D and trimming were established from the DNA sequence. The sample records some 170,000 clones, over 60% of which are singletons. Approximately 6.3% of the sample is taken by the ten largest.

The cohort consisted of some 670 healthy bone marrow donors. At the time of sampling, every cohort member was nominally healthy, though immune exposures that went unrecorded were likely present. The donor was CMV seropositive and was included in the group of 289 seropositive cohort members. Every donor gave a peripheral blood sample, and the peripheral blood mononuclear cells from that sample were used for TCR beta sequencing. Genomic DNA extraction from the blood cell samples was performed with the Qiagen DNeasy Blood Extraction Kit. This receptor was taken from a man aged 40-49 years in good health and CMV-seropositive. The sample consisted of PBMCs.

The sequenced DNA: TGCGCCAGCAGCTCCGGGACAGGGGCCTACGAGCAGTACTTC. Translated, this gives CASSSGTGAYEQYF. The chain employs TRBV5-1 and TRBJ2-7; the junction holds 10 bases that match TRBD1. CDR1 and CDR2 were assigned from the germline V gene as SGHRS and YFSETQ. The CDR3 runs 14 residues from the cysteine to the phenylalanine. The entry retains the CDR3 DNA only, 42 bases that are in frame from base 1. V is pruned by 3 bases and J by 2 bases, leaving 2 bases of the junction without a gene match.